The 21 T cell receptor beta chains given below trace back to one sample, sequenced in a study of cytomegalovirus exposure and HLA in healthy donors. Use of 60 Vbeta and 13 Jbeta primers characterized the PCR. Only in-frame clones appear in the TCRdb table, and some are missing; sequencing was by immunoSEQ multiplex PCR. The sample has 150,000 to 200,000 clones; roughly 70% are singletons. Sequencing was carried out using PBMCs. Every receptor here comes from a man aged 40-55 years in good health and CMV-seropositive.

The V call is TRBV5-1, the J call TRBJ2-7; D is ambiguous. The CDR3 has 15 residues. Trimming cost V 2 bases and J 3 bases, with 15 bases left between them. Germline CDR1 is SGHRS and CDR2 is YFSETQ. The CDR3 spells CASSFGRTVVYEQYF. DNA of the CDR3: TGCGCCAGCAGCTTTGGGCGCACAGTGGTCTACGAGCAGTACTTC.

Comments on this clone: Sequence at one end of the junction differs from germline and may be a read error. The J gene is TRBJ2-3, the V gene TRBV7-7, with 9 bases that match TRBD2. This CDR3 region has 16 residues. From germline, CDR1 is SSHAT and CDR2 FNYEAQ (reference sequence). The CDR3 nucleotides are TGTGCTAGCAGCCCCAAAGCGGGGGGCCCCACAGATACGCAGTATTTT. It encodes CASSPKAGGPTDTQYF. Based on the CDR3 plus reference TRBV7-7 and TRBJ2-3, the full variable domain is GAGVSQSPRYKVTKRGQDVTLRCDPISSHATLYWYQQALGQGPEFLTYFNYEAQPDKSGLPSDRFSAERPEGSISTLTIQRTEQRDSAMYRCASSPKAGGPTDTQYFGPGTRLTVL.

As DNA, the CDR3 is TGTGCCAGCACCGGGGACAGATCAAACACTGAAGCTTTCTTT. This gives the protein CASTGDRSNTEAFF. V usage is TRBV11-2 and J usage is TRBJ1-1; 7 nucleotides agree with TRBD1. The CDR3 extends over 14 amino acids. J gave up 2 bases and V 7 bases, and 7 bases lay outside the gene matches. CDR1 is SGHAT and CDR2 is FQNNGV in the germline V gene.

The sample holds a few counts of this clone. The chain couples TRBV1 to TRBJ2-1; the table's D gene call, TRBD2, was not cross checked with the DNA. TRBV1 has pseudogene status. The CDR3 consists of 16 residues. The CDR3 DNA follows: TGCACCAGCAGCCCCCCCGCGGCCCTGTGGGACAATGAGCAGTTCTTC. Translated, it gives CTSSPPAALWDNEQFF.

The V call is TRBV7-2, the J call TRBJ1-4; the match to TRBD1 covers 9 bases. From germline, CDR1 is SGHTA and CDR2 FQGNSA. The CDR3 extends over 14 amino acids. Germline trimming cut 5 bases from V and 8 bases from J; bases unmatched to any gene: 6. The CDR3 spells CASSPGTGHEKLFF. Written as DNA, the CDR3 is TGTGCCAGCAGCCCTGGGACAGGGCACGAAAAACTGTTTTTT.

The chain recombines TRBV2 with TRBJ1-3, with 9 nucleotides matching TRBD1. CDR1 and CDR2 (germline): SNHLY, FYNNEI. With 4 bases clipped from V and 8 bases from J, the junction kept 3 bases outside the gene matches. This CDR3 comprises 13 residues. The DNA of the CDR3 is TGTGCCAGCAGTGGGACAGGGGAATACACCATATATTTT. Translation: CASSGTGEYTIYF.

This chain connects TRBV7-6 to TRBJ1-5; unclear D gene. The CDR3 covers 13 residues. V gave up 5 bases and J gave up 9 bases, with 14 bases separating them. Germline V CDR1 and CDR2: SGHVS, FNYEAQ. The CDR3 region is CASSKAAPGPQHF. For the CDR3, the DNA is TGTGCCAGCAGCAAAGCCGCCCCAGGGCCCCAGCATTTT.

V usage is TRBV5-4 and J usage is TRBJ2-1, with 10 positions matching TRBD2. Per germline, CDR1 SGHNT and CDR2 YYREEE (reference sequence). J was trimmed by 6 bases and V by 7 bases; bases with no gene match: 4. This CDR3 has 13 residues. The CDR3 bases are TGTGCCAGCGCCTCTAGCGGGGGCAATGAGCAGTTCTTC. It specifies CASASSGGNEQFF.

This sequence joins TRBV5-8 and TRBJ2-6, with D possibly TRBD2 on 7 matching bases. This CDR3 is built from 16 residues. CDR1 SGHTS and CDR2 YDEGEE come from the germline V gene. V was cut by 0 bases and J by 4 bases, with 11 bases left in between. For the CDR3, the DNA is TGTGCCAGCAGCTTGGTGGGGGGGGCCGGGGCCAACGTCCTGACTTTC. Translation gives CASSLVGGAGANVLTF.

This clone turned up a few times. Written as DNA, the CDR3 is TGTGCCAGCCTCAAGGGCGGGCCCGAGCTGTTTTTT. Translating gives CASLKGGPELFF. V is TRBV6-6 and J is TRBJ2-2; tentative D call: TRBD2 (5 bases). This CDR3 is 12 amino acids long. Germline V gene data show CDR1 as MNHNY and CDR2 as SVGAGI (reference sequence). V lost 8 bases to trimming and J lost 11 bases, with 15 bases between them.

The chain links TRBV9 to TRBJ1-1; a possible D gene is TRBD1 (5 bases). Germline-derived CDR1 and CDR2 are SGDLS and YYNGEE. The CDR3 spans 12 residues. Trimming left V 2 bases short and J 6 bases short, with 8 bases between. The CDR3 is CASSVTDSEAFF. The DNA of the CDR3 is TGTGCCAGCAGCGTGACAGACTCTGAAGCTTTCTTT.

About this clone: The DNA is left out, because the CDR3 cannot be placed on it with certainty; the CDR3 is given as TCRdb lists it. V is TRBV29-1 and J is TRBJ2-1; the D call TRBD2 from the table was never checked on the DNA. The CDR3 extends over 12 residues, inclusive of both ends. Germline V gene lookup returns CDR1 SQVTM and CDR2 ANQGSEA. CDR3 amino acids: CSVEVARGTPVF.

The chain couples TRBV28 to TRBJ2-7; 9 nucleotides align to TRBD1. The CDR3 has 12 amino acids. Germline V gives CDR1 MDHEN, CDR2 SYDVKM. Trimming removed 10 bases from V and 3 bases from J; junction bases left unmatched: 4. The CDR3 loop is CATGQGIYEQYF. DNA of the CDR3: TGTGCCACGGGACAGGGTATCTACGAGCAGTACTTC.

J is TRBJ2-7 and V is TRBV6-5; D remains unclear. This CDR3 has 14 residues. Per the germline V gene, CDR1 is MNHEY and CDR2 is SVGAGI. Trimming shortened V by 0 bases and J by 6 bases, and 12 bases separated the two germline ends. DNA of the CDR3: TGTGCCAGCAGTTACTCCCCCCCTTCGGGCGAGCAGTACTTC. It yields the protein CASSYSPPSGEQYF.

V gene TRBV7-8 combines with J gene TRBJ2-4; possibly TRBD1 for D (6 bases). Per the germline V gene, CDR1 is SGHVS and CDR2 is FQNEAQ. V was pared by 5 bases and J by 0 bases, with 8 bases between. The CDR3 extends over 14 amino acids. Here the CDR3 DNA reads TGTGCCAGCAGCGTGGGGGCAGCCAAAAACATTCAGTACTTC. Protein product: CASSVGAAKNIQYF.

This chain links TRBV9 with TRBJ1-2, with no clear D. The CDR3 covers 17 residues. Trimming took off 2 bases at V and 0 bases at J, with 17 bases between the two ends. Per the germline V gene, CDR1 is SGDLS and CDR2 is YYNGEE. CDR3 sequence: CASSVGSSGEANYGYTF. CDR3 DNA: TGTGCCAGCAGCGTGGGTAGCTCGGGTGAGGCTAACTATGGCTACACCTTC.

Ten or more counts support this clone. The chain recombines TRBV5-6 with TRBJ1-4; no clear D. The CDR3 is 16 residues long. Deletions cut 0 bases from V and 8 bases from J, with 17 bases between. Germline CDR1 and CDR2: SGHDT and YYEEEE. As DNA, the CDR3 is TGTGCCAGCAGCTTGGCCGGCGGGGTTGCGGGAGAAAAACTGTTTTTT. The encoded protein is CASSLAGGVAGEKLFF.

The table lists this clone with a few counts. The chain joins TRBV7-2 to TRBJ1-4; no reliable D call. Germline V lookup: CDR1 SGHTA, CDR2 FQGNSA. The V and J ends lost 5 bases and 6 bases respectively, with 10 bases between them. This CDR3 has 13 amino acids. The chain's CDR3 is CASSISGYEKLFF. Here the CDR3 DNA reads TGTGCCAGCAGCATTTCAGGATATGAAAAACTGTTTTTT.

This clone has only a few counts. This rearrangement joins TRBV5-6 to TRBJ1-2, with D unresolved. The CDR3 has 15 residues. Germline V gene sequence: CDR1 SGHDT, CDR2 YYEEEE. V was clipped by 4 bases and J by 2 bases, with 15 bases between them. The chain's CDR3 is CASSRRVGQNYGYTF. CDR3 coding DNA: TGTGCCAGCAGCCGGAGGGTAGGCCAGAACTATGGCTACACCTTC.

The chain couples TRBV5-1 to TRBJ2-1, with D perhaps matching TRBD2 (6 bases). The germline CDR1 and CDR2 sequences are SGHRS and YFSETQ. The CDR3 length is 13 residues. Between the trimmed V and J ends, which lost 1 base and 8 bases, there was a span of 10 bases. The CDR3 protein is CASSLPTSHEQFF. The CDR3 coding sequence is TGCGCCAGCAGCTTGCCTACTAGCCATGAGCAGTTCTTC.

This clone appeared a single time. This rearrangement joins TRBV30 to TRBJ1-1, with D possibly matching TRBD1 (5 bases). V was clipped by 5 bases and J by 4 bases, with 14 bases between them. The germline V gene has CDR1 GTSNPN and CDR2 SVGIG (reference sequence). The CDR3 length is 13 residues. The CDR3, as DNA: TGTGCCTGGGATAACCGGGGGGGCACTGAAGCTTTCTTT. Amino acids: CAWDNRGGTEAFF.